The text below deals with one T cell receptor beta chain. Antigen: not known. This sample is drawn from a study of shared clonotypes between healthy human individuals. Points from the study as a whole: The sharing of 4% to 5.5% of naive CD4 clonotypes was seen across a few donors. An effect of sequencing depth on clonotype sharing among donors was expected. Relative to memory subsets, naive subsets generally showed larger estimated richness.

The test was conducted at deep level. Data came from immunoSEQ multiplex PCR; TCRdb stores just in-frame clones and leaves some out. The table shows approximately 1,000,000 clones, with around three quarters occurring only once. CDR3 length equals 15 residues. Germline V gene data show CDR1 as LNHDA and CDR2 as SQIVND (reference sequence). V gave up 6 bases and J gave up 1 base, with 12 bases separating them. This TCR derives from a man younger than 30 in good health. Some clones in this sample may be carry-over from other donors' samples. The V call is TRBV19, the J call TRBJ2-2; maybe TRBD2 (5 bases). Source material: memory CD4+ T cells from PBMCs. As for subset: CD45RA-negative fraction. CDR3 sequence reads: CASRSVGVNTGELFF. CDR3 coding DNA: TGTGCCAGTAGATCGGTGGGAGTGAACACCGGGGAGCTGTTTTTT.